The clone carrying this TCR beta chain came up a few times. The antigen remains unidentified. RNA extraction and reverse transcription yielded cDNA as sequencing template. TCRdb's table, derived via immunoSEQ multiplex PCR, lists solely in-frame clones and lacks some. The sample lists around 65,000 clones; approximately 46% were seen once. The sample belongs to a study of CD8+ T cells in alopecia areata. Study-level findings and limits: Alopecia totalis/universalis scalp especially showed more expanded CD8+ clones than normal scalp.

This CDR3 is 13 amino acids long. With 5 bases removed from V and 1 base from J, the gap between germline ends came to 8 bases. Per germline, CDR1 SQVTM and CDR2 ANQGSEA. This receptor was identified in a human donor with alopecia areata. Sequences were derived from CD8+ T cells sorted from blood, sampled at week 0. The genes are TRBV29-1 and TRBJ2-2; D is perhaps TRBD2 (5 bases). The CDR3 spells CSVFGKNTGELFF. DNA for the CDR3: TGCAGCGTTTTCGGGAAGAACACCGGGGAGCTGTTTTTT.